This record concerns one TCR beta chain sequence. The record originates from a study of control samples from healthy donors and cancer patients. The germline CDR1 and CDR2 sequences are SGHRS and YFSETQ. Unmatched junction bases numbered 12, after V lost 4 bases and J lost 5 bases. This CDR3 contains 16 residues. The table came from immunoSEQ multiplex PCR; TCRdb's copy has only in-frame clones and leaves some out. The table records some 90,000 clones, around 83% of them present only once. This receptor was obtained from a woman aged 45-59 years in good health. The V and J genes are TRBV5-1 and TRBJ2-7; 10 bases line up with TRBD2. Sequenced sample: blood. Here the CDR3 DNA reads TGCGCCAGCAGCAGTCCTAGCGGGAGTCCCTTTGACGAGCAGTACTTC. The encoded protein is CASSSPSGSPFDEQYF.